The rows below give T cell receptor beta chains drawn from one sample of a study. TCRdb redid the calling of the 5' RACE reads with MiXCR, one entry per CDR3 protein. Of some 54,000 distinct CDR3 sequences listed, roughly a sixth are singletons. Material for sequencing was naive CD4+ T cells sorted from blood. The receptors shown here come from a female donor with breast cancer. Each CDR3 is given with its conserved first and last residue. Each record gives: D gene, V gene, clone size, J gene, CDR3 protein, CDR3 DNA. D genes are given only for firm matches. Clone size is not always given. Where it is, it says once, few, many or a class for expanded clones.

.	TRBV29-1	.	TRBJ1-4	CSARDSVEKLFF	TGCAGCGCTCGGGACTCCGTTGAAAAACTGTTTTTT
.	TRBV5-1	many	TRBJ2-3	CASSPGSTSTDTQYF	TGCGCCAGCAGCCCCGGGAGCACGAGCACAGATACGCAGTATTTT
.	TRBV12-3/TRBV12-4	.	TRBJ1-2	CASSLDRVDGYTF	TGTGCCAGCAGTTTAGACAGGGTAGATGGCTACACCTTC
TRBD1	TRBV10-1	many	TRBJ1-2	CASSLDRGRGYTF	TGCGCCAGCAGTCTCGACAGGGGAAGGGGCTACACCTTC
.	TRBV7-3	.	TRBJ2-2	CASSLTYRRDTGELFF	TGTGCCAGCAGCTTAACGTACAGGAGGGACACCGGGGAGCTGTTTTTT
.	TRBV7-2	few	TRBJ2-3	CASSIQGDSTDTQYF	TGTGCCAGCAGCATACAGGGAGACTCCACAGATACGCAGTATTTT
.	TRBV5-1	many	TRBJ1-4	CASSSAGLSEKLFF	TGCGCCAGCAGCTCAGCAGGCCTCTCCGAAAAACTGTTTTTT
.	TRBV7-8	.	TRBJ2-5	CANSLVASLRETQYF	TGTGCCAACAGCTTAGTAGCCTCCCTGAGGGAGACCCAGTACTTC
.	TRBV7-9	.	TRBJ2-7	CASSLGNRAYEQYF	TGTGCCAGCAGTTTGGGTAACAGGGCCTACGAGCAGTACTTC
TRBD1	TRBV7-3	few	TRBJ2-1	CASSLYGQGASNEQFF	TGTGCCAGCAGCTTATATGGGCAGGGGGCGTCCAATGAGCAGTTCTTC
TRBD1	TRBV12-3/TRBV12-4	few	TRBJ2-7	CASSSTTGAIYEQYF	TGTGCCAGCAGTTCAACGACAGGGGCGATCTACGAGCAGTACTTC
TRBD1	TRBV6-6	few	TRBJ1-5	CASSYEGQGAGQPQHF	TGTGCCAGCAGTTACGAGGGACAGGGGGCCGGTCAGCCCCAGCATTTT
.	TRBV6-1	many	TRBJ2-5	CASSVEKQETQYF	TGTGCCAGCAGTGTAGAAAAGCAAGAGACCCAGTACTTC
.	TRBV5-1	.	TRBJ2-1	CASRPGVSYNEQFF	TGCGCCAGCAGGCCAGGGGTGTCCTACAATGAGCAGTTCTTC
TRBD2	TRBV5-1	many	TRBJ2-1	CASSLTIAGGQNEQFF	TGCGCCAGCAGCTTGACGATAGCGGGAGGGCAGAATGAGCAGTTCTTC
.	TRBV14	.	TRBJ2-5	CASSQGWLGETQYF	TGTGCCAGCAGCCAAGGGTGGCTGGGCGAGACCCAGTACTTC
.	TRBV7-2	few	TRBJ2-7	CASSLSGMGEQYF	TGTGCCAGCAGCTTGTCGGGGATGGGGGAGCAGTACTTC
.	TRBV7-9	few	TRBJ1-1	CASSLGQRNEAFF	TGTGCCAGCAGTTTAGGACAGCGTAATGAAGCTTTCTTT
.	TRBV6-2/TRBV6-3	.	TRBJ2-1	CASSLHSTYNEQFF	TGTGCCAGCAGTTTGCACTCTACCTACAATGAGCAGTTCTTC
TRBD1	TRBV12-3/TRBV12-4	.	TRBJ1-5	CASSQGQVSNQPQHF	TGTGCCAGCAGCCAAGGACAGGTTAGCAATCAGCCCCAGCATTTT
.	TRBV28	few	TRBJ1-1	CASSFALSPTLEHGVGTEAFF	TGTGCCAGCAGTTTCGCCCTCAGCCCCACCCTAGAACACGGTGTCGGCACTGAAGCTTTCTTT
TRBD2	TRBV6-1	many	TRBJ2-3	CASSGTSGRTTDTQYF	TGTGCCAGCAGTGGGACTAGCGGGAGGACCACAGATACGCAGTATTTT
.	TRBV28	.	TRBJ2-7	CASNPGALSYEQCF	TGTGCCAGCAACCCCGGGGCTTTATCCTACGAGCAGTGCTTC
.	TRBV12-3/TRBV12-4	.	TRBJ2-7	CASSLGYEQDF	TGTGCCAGCAGTTTAGGCTACGAGCAGGACTTC
TRBD2	TRBV9	.	TRBJ2-3	CASSVLAGTFTDTQYF	TGTGCCAGCAGCGTACTAGCGGGAACCTTCACAGATACGCAGTATTTT
.	TRBV7-2	.	TRBJ1-2	CASSFGQFYGYTF	TGTGCCAGCAGCTTCGGACAGTTCTATGGCTACACCTTC
.	TRBV5-1	many	TRBJ2-7	CASNLGYSSYEQYF	TGCGCCAGCAATCTGGGCTACAGCTCCTACGAGCAGTACTTC
.	TRBV5-1	few	TRBJ1-1	CASSWKLQGLNTEAFF	TGCGCCAGCAGCTGGAAACTACAGGGACTAAACACTGAAGCTTTCTTT
TRBD2	TRBV7-2	few	TRBJ2-5	CASSSLGLAGETQYF	TGTGCCAGCAGCTCCCTAGGACTAGCGGGAGAGACCCAGTACTTC
.	TRBV5-1	.	TRBJ2-3	CASSLSYTDTQYF	TGCGCCAGCAGCTTGTCGTATACGGATACGCAGTATTTT
.	TRBV7-2	few	TRBJ2-7	CASSSVGGNKQYF	TGTGCCAGCAGCTCCGTCGGGGGAAATAAGCAGTACTTC
.	TRBV9	few	TRBJ2-6	CASSTRGYGANVLTF	TGTGCCAGCAGCACTCGAGGCTATGGGGCCAACGTCCTGACTTTC
TRBD2	TRBV7-6	few	TRBJ2-1	CASSYLAAPAGEQFF	TGTGCCAGCAGCTACCTAGCGGCTCCTGCGGGAGAGCAGTTCTTC
TRBD1	TRBV5-1	.	TRBJ1-2	CASSGGQGMLENGYTF	TGCGCCAGCAGCGGGGGACAGGGAATGTTAGAGAACGGCTACACCTTC
TRBD2	TRBV6-1	.	TRBJ2-3	CASSEKIAGGLLTSTDTQYF	TGTGCCAGCAGTGAAAAGATAGCGGGAGGATTATTGACTAGCACAGATACGCAGTATTTT
TRBD2	TRBV11-1	once	TRBJ2-1	CAGSVTSGGIYEQFF	TGTGCCGGCAGCGTTACTAGCGGGGGGATTTATGAGCAGTTCTTC
.	TRBV10-3	.	TRBJ1-1	CATMGRIEAFF	TGTGCCACGATGGGCAGAATTGAAGCTTTCTTT
TRBD1	TRBV28	few	TRBJ1-2	CASSLGGTGVNYGYTF	TGTGCCAGCAGTTTAGGGGGGACAGGGGTTAACTATGGCTACACCTTC